The rows below give T cell receptor beta chains drawn from one sample of a study of blood T cells in healthy people across ages. One entry per CDR3 protein results from TCRdb running MiXCR on the 5' RACE reads. The table lists under 2,000,000 distinct CDR3 sequences, approximately 50% of them singletons. The sample was blood. These receptors were collected from a woman in her thirties or forties in good health. Each CDR3 is given with its conserved first and last residue. The order of the fields is J gene, D gene, V gene, clone size, CDR3 DNA, CDR3 protein. D genes are given only for firm matches. Only some rows state a clone size, as once, few, many or a class for expanded clones.

j_gene: TRBJ2-1; d_gene: -; v_gene: TRBV4-3; abundance: -; CDR3nt: TGCGCCAGCGGCCAAGAATACAATGAGCAGTTCTTC; CDR3aa: CASGQEYNEQFF
j_gene: TRBJ2-1; d_gene: TRBD2; v_gene: TRBV5-1; abundance: -; CDR3nt: TGCGCCGGCAGCTTGGGCGGGGGGGCCTACAATGAGCAGTTCTTC; CDR3aa: CAGSLGGGAYNEQFF
j_gene: TRBJ1-1; d_gene: -; v_gene: TRBV2; abundance: once; CDR3nt: TGTGCCTGCAGTGGAGAGGGGGTCGCTGAAGCTTTCTTT; CDR3aa: CACSGEGVAEAFF
j_gene: TRBJ1-2; d_gene: -; v_gene: TRBV7-9; abundance: -; CDR3nt: TGTACCAGCAGCTTCCCGGGTGGCTACACCTTC; CDR3aa: CTSSFPGGYTF
j_gene: TRBJ2-5; d_gene: -; v_gene: TRBV6-1; abundance: -; CDR3nt: TGTGCCAGCAGGAGTAGGAGGGGACAAGAGACCCAGTACTTC; CDR3aa: CASRSRRGQETQYF
j_gene: TRBJ2-5; d_gene: -; v_gene: TRBV29-1; abundance: many; CDR3nt: TGCAGCGTCCTGGGAGGACAAGAGACCCAGTACTTC; CDR3aa: CSVLGGQETQYF
j_gene: TRBJ1-5; d_gene: -; v_gene: TRBV20-1; abundance: -; CDR3nt: TGCAGTGCCGGCCGGGGGGAGGATCAGCCCCAGCATTTT; CDR3aa: CSAGRGEDQPQHF
j_gene: TRBJ1-2; d_gene: -; v_gene: TRBV25-1; abundance: -; CDR3nt: TGTGCCAGCAGTAAATATGGCGACACCTTC; CDR3aa: CASSKYGDTF
j_gene: TRBJ2-1; d_gene: TRBD2; v_gene: TRBV20-1; abundance: -; CDR3nt: TGCAGTGCTACTTGGACTAGCTACAATGAGCAGTTCTTC; CDR3aa: CSATWTSYNEQFF
j_gene: TRBJ2-7; d_gene: -; v_gene: TRBV24-1; abundance: -; CDR3nt: TGTGCCACCAGTGAGCAGGGGGAGCAGTACTTC; CDR3aa: CATSEQGEQYF
j_gene: TRBJ1-1; d_gene: -; v_gene: TRBV6-2/TRBV6-3; abundance: -; CDR3nt: TGTGCCAGCAGTTGGCACAGGGAGGCGATGAACACTGAAGCTTTCTTT; CDR3aa: CASSWHREAMNTEAFF
j_gene: TRBJ2-1; d_gene: TRBD2; v_gene: TRBV5-1; abundance: few; CDR3nt: TGCGCCAGCAGGGAGAGCGGGGGGTCCTACAATGAGCAGTTCTTC; CDR3aa: CASRESGGSYNEQFF
j_gene: TRBJ1-5; d_gene: -; v_gene: TRBV28; abundance: -; CDR3nt: TGTGCCAGCACCCTCCCGGGGAGGAATCAGCCCCAGCATTTT; CDR3aa: CASTLPGRNQPQHF